The 23 T cell receptor beta chains reported below all come from one sample, sequenced in a study of blood T cell repertoires in COVID-19. Some clones are missing from TCRdb's copy, which holds only in-frame ones; the method was immunoSEQ multiplex PCR. The table includes 70,000 to 75,000 clones, 80% to 90% detected once. Sequences were obtained from peripheral blood. These receptors were taken from a woman aged 70-85 years with acute or convalescent COVID-19.

This chain joins TRBV5-1 and TRBJ2-5; 8 bases match TRBD1. The CDR3 covers 15 residues. V shed 0 bases and J 4 bases; nucleotides not matched to a gene: 5. Germline V gene sequence: CDR1 SGHRS, CDR2 YFSETQ. CDR3 region: CASSLAAGGGETQYF. The CDR3 DNA reads as TGCGCCAGCAGCTTGGCCGCAGGGGGCGGAGAGACCCAGTACTTC.

The V call is TRBV7-9, the J call TRBJ2-1; TRBD2 matches 8 bases. CDR3 size: 16 residues. V lost 5 bases, J lost 8 bases, and 14 bases stayed unmatched. CDR1 SEHNR and CDR2 FQNEAQ come from the germline V gene (reference sequence). The CDR3 coding sequence is TGTGCCAGCAGCCGAAGTGATAGCGGGGTCGGATATGAGCAGTTCTTC. This gives the protein CASSRSDSGVGYEQFF.

The chain combines TRBV3-1 (or the pseudogene TRBV3-2) with TRBJ1-3, with D hard to call. This CDR3 comprises 13 residues. CDR1 is LGHDT, CDR2 YNNKEL, per germline (reference sequence). The V gene lost 1 base and the J gene lost 7 bases, with 8 bases spanning the gap. The CDR3 bases are TGTGCCAGCAGCCAAGGGAGCTTTAACACCATATATTTT. This sequence encodes CASSQGSFNTIYF.

This clone was picked up a small number of times. The rearrangement joins TRBV7-9 to TRBJ1-2; unclear D gene. The CDR3 loop spans 12 amino acids. V was cut by 4 bases and J by 8 bases, with 11 bases left in between. Per germline, CDR1 SEHNR and CDR2 FQNEAQ (reference sequence). CDR3 loop: CASSSIQLGYTF. The CDR3 region has the DNA TGTGCCAGCAGCTCCATCCAACTGGGCTACACCTTC. The variable domain in full, completed from reference TRBV7-9 and TRBJ1-2, reads DTGVSQNPRHKITKRGQNVTFRCDPISEHNRLYWYRQTLGQGPEFLTYFQNEAQLEKSRLLSDRFSAERPKGSFSTLEIQRTEQGDSAMYLCASSSIQLGYTFGSGTRLTVV.

The chain combines TRBV7-6 with TRBJ1-1, with D uncertain. Germline V gene lookup returns CDR1 SGHVS and CDR2 FNYEAQ. This CDR3 is built from 13 residues. Trimming pared 3 bases from V and 8 bases from J, leaving 13 bases between. Here the CDR3 reads CASSLVVGEEAFF. The CDR3 bases are TGTGCCAGCAGCTTGGTTGTTGGAGAAGAAGCTTTCTTT. The full variable domain, its missing parts supplied by reference TRBV7-6 and TRBJ1-1, is GAGVSQSPRYKVTKRGQDVALRCDPISGHVSLYWYRQALGQGPEFLTYFNYEAQQDKSGLPNDRFSAERPEGSISTLTIQRTEQRDSAMYRCASSLVVGEEAFFGQGTRLTVV.

The chain joins TRBV2 to TRBJ1-5; the match to TRBD1 covers 8 bases. The germline gives CDR1 SNHLY, CDR2 FYNNEI. V lost 6 bases to trimming and J lost 2 bases; unmatched junction nucleotides: 6. The CDR3 loop spans 15 amino acids. The CDR3 DNA reads as TGTGCCAGCAGCGTGGACAGGGTGGGCAATCAGCCCCAGCATTTT. As protein: CASSVDRVGNQPQHF.

The gene calls are TRBV28 and TRBJ2-7, with TRBD2 as a possible D gene (6 bases). V was clipped by 4 bases and J by 7 bases, with 11 bases between them. CDR1 and CDR2 (germline): MDHEN, SYDVKM. CDR3 length: 12 residues. CDR3 DNA: TGTGCCAGCAGTTCGCGGGGCTTGGAGCAGTACTTC. This codes for CASSSRGLEQYF.

The rearrangement links TRBV5-5 to TRBJ2-2, with 11 bases lining up with TRBD2. The CDR3 runs 16 residues. Germline V gene data show CDR1 as SGHKS and CDR2 as YYEKEE (reference sequence). V gave up 4 bases and J gave up 5 bases; unmatched junction bases: 7. For the CDR3, the DNA is TGTGCCAGCAGCCAACTAGCGGGAGCAAGGACCGGGGAGCTGTTTTTT. Its translation: CASSQLAGARTGELFF. The entire variable domain, with the rest obtained from reference TRBV5-5 and TRBJ2-2, is as follows: DAGVTQSPTHLIKTRGQQVTLRCSPISGHKSVSWYQQVLGQGPQFIFQYYEKEERGRGNFPDRFSARQFPNYSSELNVNALLLGDSALYLCASSQLAGARTGELFFGEGSRLTVL.

V usage is TRBV21-1 and J usage is TRBJ1-2; no DNA check was done on the table's D call, TRBD1. TRBV21-1 is tagged as a pseudogene. CDR3 size: 14 residues. This chain's CDR3 is CASSKDRGPGGYTF. CDR3 sequence (DNA): TGTGCCAGCAGCAAGGACAGGGGGCCTGGTGGCTACACCTTC.

The V call is TRBV9, the J call TRBJ1-2, with a weak D call TRBD1 (5 bases). Germline CDR1 is SGDLS and CDR2 is YYNGEE. The CDR3 runs 12 residues. The ends were cut back, 4 bases at V and 7 bases at J, with 11 bases in the middle. In DNA, the CDR3 is TGTGCCAGCAGCCCTAGGCAGGGTGGCTACACCTTC. Translating it yields CASSPRQGGYTF.

The chain is built from TRBV7-2 and TRBJ1-2; a weak D match, TRBD1 (5 bases). The CDR3 length is 15 residues. The V and J ends lost 1 base and 4 bases respectively, with 13 bases between them. CDR1 SGHTA and CDR2 FQGNSA come from the germline V gene. CDR3 sequence (DNA): TGTGCCAGCAGCTTAGGTAGGCAGGGATCCTATGGCTACACCTTC. Its translation is CASSLGRQGSYGYTF.

The chain couples TRBV27 to TRBJ1-2, with D perhaps matching TRBD1 (5 bases). V was shortened by 6 bases and J by 0 bases, with 20 bases between the two germline ends. In germline, CDR1 is MNHEY, CDR2 SMNVEV (reference sequence). The CDR3 spans 17 residues. Written as DNA, the CDR3 is TGTGCCAGCAGATTCGGGGGTACATGGCGTCCTAACTATGGCTACACCTTC. This translates into CASRFGGTWRPNYGYTF.

The V call is TRBV5-1, the J call TRBJ2-1; 10 nucleotides match TRBD1. Germline V CDR1 and CDR2: SGHRS, YFSETQ. This CDR3 contains 15 residues. After removal of 3 bases from V and 7 bases from J, the junction contained 7 bases not matched to a gene. The CDR3 is CASSSGTGAGNEQFF. The CDR3 bases are TGCGCCAGCAGCTCCGGGACAGGGGCAGGAAATGAGCAGTTCTTC.

Comment on this clone: One junction end disagrees with the germline gene, perhaps due to a read error. The CDR3 DNA reads as TGCGCCAACAGTGAGTCGTTGCTTCGCGGAACCTACGAGCAGTACTTC. It yields the protein CANSESLLRGTYEQYF. This sequence joins TRBV10-2 and TRBJ2-7; no firm D call. Germline V CDR1 and CDR2: WSHSY, SAAADI. This CDR3 has 16 amino acids.

The rearrangement links TRBV11-2 to TRBJ2-1; tentatively, D is TRBD2 (6 bases). The V gene's germline CDR1 is SGHAT and CDR2 FQNNGV. V gave up 6 bases and J gave up 5 bases, with 20 bases separating them. The CDR3 extends over 16 amino acids. CDR3 region: CASRRLSGTLNNEQFF. The CDR3 bases are TGTGCCAGCAGAAGACTTAGCGGAACCCTAAACAATGAGCAGTTCTTC.

The V call is TRBV28, the J call TRBJ2-7, with D possibly TRBD2 on 6 matching bases. Trimming took 5 bases from V and 2 from J, leaving 19 bases between them. The CDR3 has 16 amino acids. Germline V gene data show CDR1 as MDHEN and CDR2 as SYDVKM. The CDR3 loop is CASSLSLAELTYEQYF. The CDR3 nucleotides are TGTGCCAGCAGTCTATCCTTAGCGGAATTGACCTACGAGCAGTACTTC.

This clone was seen only a few times. The chain carries TRBV14 and TRBJ1-2; D might be TRBD1 (5 bases). Germline V gives CDR1 SGHDN, CDR2 FVKESK. This CDR3 has 15 amino acids. Trimming left V 1 base short and J 6 bases short, with 15 bases between. This chain's CDR3 is CASSQAPYPGDGYTF. The CDR3 nucleotides read TGTGCCAGCAGCCAAGCCCCATACCCGGGGGATGGCTACACCTTC.

The chain carries TRBV11-2 and TRBJ2-1, with 9 bases lining up with TRBD2. This CDR3 contains 15 residues. CDR1 and CDR2 (germline): SGHAT, FQNNGV. J was trimmed by 2 bases and V by 6 bases; bases with no gene match: 5. The CDR3 nucleotides read TGTGCCAGCAGGTTCCTAGCGGGAACCTACAATGAGCAGTTCTTC. Translation: CASRFLAGTYNEQFF. Drawing the rest from reference TRBV11-2 and TRBJ2-1, the complete variable domain is EAGVAQSPRYKIIEKRQSVAFWCNPISGHATLYWYQQILGQGPKLLIQFQNNGVVDDSQLPKDRFSAERLKGVDSTLKIQPAKLEDSAVYLCASRFLAGTYNEQFFGPGTRLTVL.

This clone appeared many times. The chain combines TRBV7-8 with TRBJ2-7; 9 bases are shared with TRBD1. The CDR3 length is 14 residues. Trimming removed 3 bases from V and 5 bases from J; junction bases left unmatched: 5. Germline loops: CDR1 SGHVS, CDR2 FQNEAQ. In DNA, the CDR3 is TGTGCCAGCAGCTTTATACAGGGGGCCGACGAGCAGTACTTC. As protein: CASSFIQGADEQYF.

The chain has TRBV4-1 and TRBJ2-1; TRBD2 agrees at 7 bases. V lost 1 base to trimming and J lost 8 bases; unmatched junction nucleotides: 14. The CDR3 is made up of 17 amino acids. Germline CDR1 MGHRA, CDR2 YSYEKL. The CDR3 DNA follows: TGCGCCAGCAGCCAAGTGGGACGGACTAGTCAGGCGGATGAGCAGTTCTTC. This sequence encodes CASSQVGRTSQADEQFF.

The chain has TRBV7-9 and TRBJ1-1; the D is unclear. CDR1 and CDR2 (germline): SEHNR, FQNEAQ (reference sequence). The CDR3 runs to 16 residues. The V and J ends lost 4 bases and 0 bases respectively, with 15 bases between them. Here the CDR3 reads CASSSDHGGVNTEAFF. The CDR3 DNA reads TGTGCCAGCAGCTCCGACCACGGCGGAGTGAACACTGAAGCTTTCTTT. Complete variable domain (other parts from reference TRBV7-9 and TRBJ1-1): DTGVSQNPRHKITKRGQNVTFRCDPISEHNRLYWYRQTLGQGPEFLTYFQNEAQLEKSRLLSDRFSAERPKGSFSTLEIQRTEQGDSAMYLCASSSDHGGVNTEAFFGQGTRLTVV.

V and J are TRBV9 and TRBJ1-4, with 7 positions matching TRBD1. This CDR3 has 14 residues. The V segment lost 0 bases and the J segment 8 bases; nucleotides outside the gene matches: 4. CDR1 is SGDLS, CDR2 YYNGEE, per germline. The CDR3 sequence is CASSVAGQFEKLFF. Written as DNA, the CDR3 is TGTGCCAGCAGCGTAGCGGGACAGTTCGAAAAACTGTTTTTT.

For the CDR3, the DNA is TGTGCCAGCAGCGTAGGAACGGGAGGGTACACAGATACGCAGTATTTT. It translates to CASSVGTGGYTDTQYF. The chain uses TRBV9 and TRBJ2-3; 8 bases match TRBD2. Per the germline V gene, CDR1 is SGDLS and CDR2 is YYNGEE. The CDR3 sequence is 16 residues long. J was trimmed by 2 bases and V by 0 bases; bases with no gene match: 5.